This TCR beta chain was found in a study of cytomegalovirus exposure and HLA in healthy donors. Study outcomes and limitations: Through in vitro validation, a few CMV-associated chains were shown to be specific for CMV antigens. The study recorded 150 to 200 TCR beta chains that were cytomegalovirus-associated. Within the approximately 110 validation repertoires, first-cohort TCR clusters tended to co-occur, according to a later analysis.

Remarks on this clone: Its antigen remains unidentified.

The validation cohort, a group of some 120 subjects, included the donors and was separate from the approximately 680-subject first cohort. With 4 bases removed from V and 2 bases from J, the gap between germline ends came to 13 bases. Germline CDR1 reads ENHRY; CDR2 reads SYGVKD. The CDR3 spans 15 residues. The method was immunoSEQ multiplex PCR; TCRdb's version includes in-frame clones alone and lacks a portion of them. The sample includes 55,000 to 80,000 clones, roughly 94% of them seen just once. Material: PBMCs. The gene calls are TRBV10-3 and TRBJ2-3; D may be TRBD2 (5 bases). The TCR comes from a man aged 18 to 35 in good health and CMV-seropositive. CDR3 region: CAISVGSGFTDTQYF. The CDR3 bases are TGTGCCATCAGTGTCGGTTCGGGGTTCACAGATACGCAGTATTTT.